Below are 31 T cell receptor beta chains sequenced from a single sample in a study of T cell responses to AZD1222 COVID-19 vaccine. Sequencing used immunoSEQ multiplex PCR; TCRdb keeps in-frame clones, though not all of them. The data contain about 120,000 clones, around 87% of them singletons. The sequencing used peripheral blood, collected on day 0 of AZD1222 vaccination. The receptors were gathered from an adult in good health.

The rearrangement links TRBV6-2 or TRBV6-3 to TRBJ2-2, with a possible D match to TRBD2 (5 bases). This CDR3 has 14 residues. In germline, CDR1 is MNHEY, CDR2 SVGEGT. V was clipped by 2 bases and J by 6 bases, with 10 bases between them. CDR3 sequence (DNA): TGTGCCAGCAGTTACCCCGCTAGCCCCGGGGAGCTGTTTTTT. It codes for CASSYPASPGELFF.

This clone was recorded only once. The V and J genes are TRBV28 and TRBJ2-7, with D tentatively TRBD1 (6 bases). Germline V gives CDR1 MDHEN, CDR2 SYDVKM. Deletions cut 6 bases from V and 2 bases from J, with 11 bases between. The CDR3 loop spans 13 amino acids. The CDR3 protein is CASSGQIPYEQYF. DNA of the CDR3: TGTGCCAGCAGCGGACAGATACCCTACGAGCAGTACTTC.

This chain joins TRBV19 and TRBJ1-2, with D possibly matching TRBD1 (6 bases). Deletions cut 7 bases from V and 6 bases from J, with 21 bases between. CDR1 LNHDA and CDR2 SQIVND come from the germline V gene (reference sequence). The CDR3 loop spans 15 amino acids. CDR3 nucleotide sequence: TGTGCCAGTACTCAACCCCTGGACAGATACGATGGCTACACCTTC. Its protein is CASTQPLDRYDGYTF.

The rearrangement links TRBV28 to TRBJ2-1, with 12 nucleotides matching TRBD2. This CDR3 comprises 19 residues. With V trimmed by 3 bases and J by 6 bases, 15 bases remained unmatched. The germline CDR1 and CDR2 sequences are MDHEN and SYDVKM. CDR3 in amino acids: CASSFILAGGPLSGNEQFF. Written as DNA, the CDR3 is TGTGCCAGCAGTTTCATCCTAGCGGGAGGGCCTTTAAGCGGCAATGAGCAGTTCTTC.

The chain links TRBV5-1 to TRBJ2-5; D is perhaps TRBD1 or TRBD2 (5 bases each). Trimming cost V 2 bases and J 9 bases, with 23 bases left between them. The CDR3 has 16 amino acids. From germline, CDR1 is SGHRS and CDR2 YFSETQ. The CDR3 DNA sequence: TGCGCCAGCAGCTTCTTCTCAGAGGGGTTGGAAGTGGCCCAGTACTTC. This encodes CASSFFSEGLEVAQYF.

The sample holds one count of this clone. CDR3 residues: CASSLTERGPYEQYF. The CDR3 DNA follows: TGTGCCAGCAGTTTGACGGAAAGGGGGCCCTACGAGCAGTACTTC. The chain uses TRBV2 and TRBJ2-7, with 7 bases lining up with TRBD1. The CDR3 spans 15 residues. Germline assignment: CDR1 SNHLY and CDR2 FYNNEI. Trimming cost V 5 bases and J 2 bases; bases outside gene matches: 9.

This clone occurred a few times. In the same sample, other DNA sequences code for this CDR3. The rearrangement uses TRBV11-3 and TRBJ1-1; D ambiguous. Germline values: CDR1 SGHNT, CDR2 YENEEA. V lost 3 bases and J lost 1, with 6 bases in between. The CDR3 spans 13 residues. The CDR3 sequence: CASSFRRNTEAFF. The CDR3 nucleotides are TGTGCCAGCAGCTTTCGTCGGAACACTGAAGCTTTCTTT.

Written as DNA, the CDR3 is TGTGCCAGCAGCCCCGGGACTAGCGGGAGGTGGAGCACAGATACGCAGTATTTT. Translation gives CASSPGTSGRWSTDTQYF. The rearrangement links TRBV11-3 to TRBJ2-3, with 15 bases fitting TRBD2. The ends lost 5 bases at V and 0 bases at J; junction bases unmatched: 6. CDR1 SGHNT and CDR2 YENEEA come from the germline V gene. This CDR3 is built from 18 residues.

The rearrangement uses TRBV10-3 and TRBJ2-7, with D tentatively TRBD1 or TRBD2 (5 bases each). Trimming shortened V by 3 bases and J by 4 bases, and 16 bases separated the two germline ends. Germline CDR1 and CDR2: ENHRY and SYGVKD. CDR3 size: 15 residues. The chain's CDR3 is CAISDVGRDGYEQYF. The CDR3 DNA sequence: TGTGCCATCAGTGATGTGGGCAGGGACGGGTACGAGCAGTACTTC.

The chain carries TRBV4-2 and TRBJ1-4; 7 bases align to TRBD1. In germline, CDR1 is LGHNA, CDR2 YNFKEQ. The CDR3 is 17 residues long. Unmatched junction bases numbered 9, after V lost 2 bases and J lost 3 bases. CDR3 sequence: CASSQRQGPDPNEKLFF. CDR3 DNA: TGTGCCAGCAGCCAACGACAGGGCCCTGACCCTAATGAAAAACTGTTTTTT.

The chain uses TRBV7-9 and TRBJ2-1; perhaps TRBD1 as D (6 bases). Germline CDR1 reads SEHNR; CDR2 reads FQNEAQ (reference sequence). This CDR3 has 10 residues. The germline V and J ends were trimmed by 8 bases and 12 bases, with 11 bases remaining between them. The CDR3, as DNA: TGTGCCAGCGGGGGCCTGGGGCAGTTCTTC. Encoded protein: CASGGLGQFF. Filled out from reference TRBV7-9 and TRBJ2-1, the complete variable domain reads DTGVSQNPRHKITKRGQNVTFRCDPISEHNRLYWYRQTLGQGPEFLTYFQNEAQLEKSRLLSDRFSAERPKGSFSTLEIQRTEQGDSAMYLCASGGLGQFFGPGTRLTVL.

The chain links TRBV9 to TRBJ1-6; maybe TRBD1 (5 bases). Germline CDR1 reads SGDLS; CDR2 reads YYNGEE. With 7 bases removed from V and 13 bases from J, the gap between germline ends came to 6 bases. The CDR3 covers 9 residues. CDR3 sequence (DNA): TGTGCCAGCGGGACGCCCCTCCACTTT. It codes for CASGTPLHF.

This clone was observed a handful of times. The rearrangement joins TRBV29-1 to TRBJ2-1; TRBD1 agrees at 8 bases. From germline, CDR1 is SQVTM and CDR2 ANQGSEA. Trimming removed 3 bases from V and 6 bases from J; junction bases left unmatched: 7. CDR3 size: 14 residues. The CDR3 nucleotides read TGCAGCGTTGAGAGGACAGGGAACACCAATGAGCAGTTCTTC. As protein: CSVERTGNTNEQFF.

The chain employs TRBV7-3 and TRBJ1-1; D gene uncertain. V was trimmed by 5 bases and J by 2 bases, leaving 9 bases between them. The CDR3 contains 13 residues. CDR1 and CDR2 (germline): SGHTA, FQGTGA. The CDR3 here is CASSPFHNTEAFF. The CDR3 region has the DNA TGTGCCAGCAGCCCCTTCCATAACACTGAAGCTTTCTTT.

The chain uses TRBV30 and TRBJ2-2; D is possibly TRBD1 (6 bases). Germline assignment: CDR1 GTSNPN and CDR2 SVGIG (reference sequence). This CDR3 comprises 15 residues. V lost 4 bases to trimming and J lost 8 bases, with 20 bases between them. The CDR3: CAWIPPNRDWGELFF. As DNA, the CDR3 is TGTGCCTGGATCCCCCCGAACAGGGATTGGGGGGAGCTGTTTTTT.

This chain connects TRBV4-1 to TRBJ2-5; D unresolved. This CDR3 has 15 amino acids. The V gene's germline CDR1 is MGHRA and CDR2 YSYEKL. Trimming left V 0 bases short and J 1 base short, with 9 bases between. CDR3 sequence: CASSQDTALQETQYF. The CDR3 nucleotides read TGCGCCAGCAGCCAAGATACAGCCCTCCAAGAGACCCAGTACTTC.

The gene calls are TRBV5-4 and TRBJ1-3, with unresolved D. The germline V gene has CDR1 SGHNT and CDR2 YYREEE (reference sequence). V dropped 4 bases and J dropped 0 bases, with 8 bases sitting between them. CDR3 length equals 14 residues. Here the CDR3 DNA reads TGTGCCAGCAGCCCCAGGCTCTCTGGAAACACCATATATTTT. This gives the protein CASSPRLSGNTIYF.

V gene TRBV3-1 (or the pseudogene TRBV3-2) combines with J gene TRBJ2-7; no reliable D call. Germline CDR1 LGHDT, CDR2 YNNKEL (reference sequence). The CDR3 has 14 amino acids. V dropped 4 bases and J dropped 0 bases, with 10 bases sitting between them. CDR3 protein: CASSPQISSYEQYF. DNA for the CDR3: TGTGCCAGCAGCCCCCAGATCTCCTCCTACGAGCAGTACTTC.

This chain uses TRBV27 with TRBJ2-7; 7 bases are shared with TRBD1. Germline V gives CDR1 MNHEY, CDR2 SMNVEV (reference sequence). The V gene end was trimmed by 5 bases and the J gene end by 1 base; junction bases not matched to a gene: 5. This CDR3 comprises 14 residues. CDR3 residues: CASSQQGLSYEQYF. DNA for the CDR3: TGTGCCAGCAGTCAACAGGGGCTGTCCTACGAGCAGTACTTC.

The DNA for the CDR3 is TGTGCCAGCAGGGGACAGAGGGGGCACCTATCCTATGGCTACACCTTC. Protein: CASRGQRGHLSYGYTF. The rearrangement links TRBV28 to TRBJ1-2; 7 bases map to TRBD1. The CDR3 contains 16 residues. The junction had 14 bases not matched to a gene; V was cut back by 6 bases and J by 4 bases. CDR1 is MDHEN and CDR2 is SYDVKM in the germline V gene.

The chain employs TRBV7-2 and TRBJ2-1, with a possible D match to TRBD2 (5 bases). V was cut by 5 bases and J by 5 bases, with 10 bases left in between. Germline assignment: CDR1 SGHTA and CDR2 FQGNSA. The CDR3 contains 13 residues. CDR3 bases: TGTGCCAGCAGCCCACAGAGGGACAATGAGCAGTTCTTC. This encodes CASSPQRDNEQFF.

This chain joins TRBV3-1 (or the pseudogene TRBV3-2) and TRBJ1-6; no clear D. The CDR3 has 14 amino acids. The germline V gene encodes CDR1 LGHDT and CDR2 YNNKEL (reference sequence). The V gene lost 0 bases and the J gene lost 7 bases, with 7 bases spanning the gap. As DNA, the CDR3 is TGTGCCAGCAGCCAAGATCTTCAGAATTCACCCCTCCACTTT. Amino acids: CASSQDLQNSPLHF.

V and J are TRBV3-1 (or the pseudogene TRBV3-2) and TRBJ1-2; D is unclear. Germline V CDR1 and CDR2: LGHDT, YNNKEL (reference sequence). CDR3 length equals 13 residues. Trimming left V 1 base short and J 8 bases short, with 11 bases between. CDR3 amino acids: CASSQARVSGYTF. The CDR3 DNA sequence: TGTGCCAGCAGCCAAGCCCGAGTTTCAGGCTACACCTTC.

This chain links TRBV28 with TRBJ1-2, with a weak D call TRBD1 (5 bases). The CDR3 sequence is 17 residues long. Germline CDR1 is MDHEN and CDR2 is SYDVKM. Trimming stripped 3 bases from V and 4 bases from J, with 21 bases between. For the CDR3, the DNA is TGTGCCAGCAGTTTTATAACAGGCGCCGGAATGTCCTATGGCTACACCTTC. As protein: CASSFITGAGMSYGYTF.

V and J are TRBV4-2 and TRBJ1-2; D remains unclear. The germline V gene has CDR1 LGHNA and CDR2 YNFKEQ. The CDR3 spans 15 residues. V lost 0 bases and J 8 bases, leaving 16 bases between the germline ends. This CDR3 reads CASSQEGSWQKGYTF. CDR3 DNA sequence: TGTGCCAGCAGCCAAGAGGGATCCTGGCAGAAAGGCTACACCTTC.

For the CDR3, the DNA is TGTGCCAGCAGTCATGGGGACAGGGGGAACTATGGCTACACCTTC. Translating gives CASSHGDRGNYGYTF. The chain recombines TRBV28 with TRBJ1-2; 11 bases are shared with TRBD1. V gave up 5 bases and J gave up 2 bases; unmatched junction bases: 4. The CDR3 covers 15 residues. Germline-derived CDR1 and CDR2 are MDHEN and SYDVKM.

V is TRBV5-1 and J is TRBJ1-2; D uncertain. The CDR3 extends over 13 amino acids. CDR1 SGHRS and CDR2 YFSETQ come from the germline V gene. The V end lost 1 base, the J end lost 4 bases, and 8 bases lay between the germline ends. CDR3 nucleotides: TGCGCCAGCAGCTTGTTTGTGACCTATGGCTACACCTTC. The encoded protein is CASSLFVTYGYTF.

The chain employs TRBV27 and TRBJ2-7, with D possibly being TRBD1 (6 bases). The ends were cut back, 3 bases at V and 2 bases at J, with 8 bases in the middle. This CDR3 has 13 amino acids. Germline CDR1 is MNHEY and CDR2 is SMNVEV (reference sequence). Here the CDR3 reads CASSFGQTYEQYF. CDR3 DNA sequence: TGTGCCAGCAGTTTCGGACAGACCTACGAGCAGTACTTC.

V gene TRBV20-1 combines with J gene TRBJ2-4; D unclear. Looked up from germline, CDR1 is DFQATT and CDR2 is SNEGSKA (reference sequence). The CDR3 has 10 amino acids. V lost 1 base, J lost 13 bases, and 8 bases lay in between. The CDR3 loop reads CSARVLGQYF. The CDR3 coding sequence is TGCAGTGCTAGAGTGCTGGGACAGTACTTC.

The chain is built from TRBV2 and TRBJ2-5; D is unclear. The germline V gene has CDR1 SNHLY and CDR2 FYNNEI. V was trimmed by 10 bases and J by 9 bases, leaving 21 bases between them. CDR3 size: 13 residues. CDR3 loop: CATNMLRKESQYF. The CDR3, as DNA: TGTGCCACCAACATGCTGCGCAAGGAGTCCCAGTACTTC.

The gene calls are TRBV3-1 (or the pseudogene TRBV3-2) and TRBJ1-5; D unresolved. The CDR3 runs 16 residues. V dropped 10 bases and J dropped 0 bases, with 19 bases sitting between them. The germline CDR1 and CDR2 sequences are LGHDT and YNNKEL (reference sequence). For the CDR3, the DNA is TGTGCCACCCACAAACCGCCAGGAAATAGCAATCAGCCCCAGCATTTT. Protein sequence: CATHKPPGNSNQPQHF.